This TCR beta chain was captured by sequencing in a study of blood T cell repertoires in COVID-19. Overall study context: Researchers got acute and convalescent COVID-19 samples from the United States, Italy and Spain. Sample material is recorded as cDNA or gDNA derived from T cells, B-cell-depleted T cells, or PBMCs.

The germline CDR1 and CDR2 sequences are MNHEY and SVGAGI. J lost 2 bases, V lost 6 bases, and 5 bases had no gene match. The CDR3 runs 15 residues. The data were produced by immunoSEQ multiplex PCR, yet TCRdb's version contains in-frame clones alone and is incomplete. This sample has around 94,000 clones, with around 81% found just once. Sequencing was performed on peripheral blood. The rearrangement uses TRBV6-5 and TRBJ2-1; 9 positions agree with TRBD1. The receptor was isolated from a man between 45 and 60 years old with acute or convalescent COVID-19. The CDR3 region is CASRLTGGAYNEQFF. The CDR3 DNA reads as TGTGCCAGCAGGCTTACAGGGGGCGCCTACAATGAGCAGTTCTTC.